This TCR beta chain was captured in a study of blood T cell repertoires in COVID-19. For the study at large: Some COVID-19 samples were acute and others convalescent; all came from the United States, Italy and Spain.

As originally analysed: Estimated nucleated cell counts came from reference gene primer amplification. Sequenced by immunoSEQ multiplex PCR; TCRdb stores in-frame clones only, minus some. The D gene and trimming were derived from the DNA, and the V and J assignments and clone size from that table. The table lists roughly 80,000 clones, about nine tenths of them singletons. The CDR3 is made up of 13 amino acids. Germline loops: CDR1 KGHSH, CDR2 LQKENI. V dropped 3 bases and J dropped 4 bases, with 10 bases sitting between them. This sequence originates from a man older than 75 in a cohort sampled during active COVID-19. Sequenced: peripheral blood. The rearrangement links TRBV18 to TRBJ2-7; a weak D match, TRBD1 (5 bases). CDR3 coding DNA: TGTGCCAGCTCACCTGACAGAAATTACGAGCAGTACTTC. This sequence encodes CASSPDRNYEQYF. Together with reference TRBV18 and TRBJ2-7, the CDR3 gives the full variable domain: NAGVMQNPRHLVRRRGQEARLRCSPMKGHSHVYWYRQLPEEGLKFMVYLQKENIIDESGMPKERFSAEFPKEGPSILRIQQVVRGDSAAYFCASSPDRNYEQYFGPGTRLTVT.